Following are 4 T cell receptor beta chains from one sample sequenced in a study of control samples from healthy donors and cancer patients. The assay was immunoSEQ multiplex PCR, and TCRdb's table has in-frame clones only and misses some. The data contain about 130,000 clones, roughly 94% of them singletons. Sequenced input: PBMCs. The receptor set was obtained from a man aged 60 to 75 with colorectal cancer.

The CDR3 DNA sequence: TGTGCCATCAGCGGACTAGCGGCTAGCACAGATACGCAGTATTTT. Amino acids: CAISGLAASTDTQYF. The chain uses TRBV10-3 and TRBJ2-3, with 10 bases matching TRBD2. Germline loops: CDR1 ENHRY, CDR2 SYGVKD. V was pared by 6 bases and J by 0 bases, with 3 bases of the junction left unmatched. This CDR3 has 15 amino acids.

The chain is built from TRBV27 and TRBJ2-7; 7 bases align to TRBD1. The germline V gene encodes CDR1 MNHEY and CDR2 SMNVEV (reference sequence). The junction had 4 bases not matched to a gene; V was cut back by 5 bases and J by 3 bases. This CDR3 has 13 residues. The CDR3 coding sequence is TGTGCCAGCAGTCCCGCAGGGGGCTACGAGCAGTACTTC. This sequence encodes CASSPAGGYEQYF.

This clone was detected only once. The chain has TRBV7-8 and TRBJ2-5; D gene unclear. V dropped 2 bases and J dropped 1 base, with 11 bases sitting between them. Germline V gives CDR1 SGHVS, CDR2 FQNEAQ. CDR3 length equals 15 residues. This CDR3 reads CASSLLVTPQETQYF. The CDR3 bases are TGTGCCAGCAGCTTATTAGTTACCCCCCAAGAGACCCAGTACTTC.

The V and J genes are TRBV18 and TRBJ2-6; 7 positions agree with TRBD1. Per germline, CDR1 KGHSH and CDR2 LQKENI. Losses at the gene ends were 3 bases for V and 0 bases for J; bases not matched to a gene: 14. The CDR3 is 20 amino acids. The chain's CDR3 is CASSPRGPSSANSGANVLTF. In DNA, the CDR3 is TGTGCCAGCTCACCGAGGGGGCCTAGCTCGGCCAACTCTGGGGCCAACGTCCTGACTTTC.